Following are 2 T cell receptor beta chains from one sample sequenced in a study of control samples from healthy donors and cancer patients (dated by TCRdb to 2018 to 2021). Libraries were prepared through the immunoSEQ multiplex PCR assay. TCRdb mirrors the immuneACCESS table, restricted to in-frame sequences. Some clones are absent from its copies; in checked studies, under half trace to an unresolved V gene, and the reason for the others is unknown. The sample contains 94,000 or so clones, 65% to 85% of them found a single time. The ten largest clonotypes hold 38% of the sample. Sequencing input: PBMCs. These receptors all come from a man aged 70-80 years with lung cancer.

This clone was counted only a few times. The chain is built from TRBV18 and TRBJ2-7, with 7 bases identical to TRBD1. Germline V lookup: CDR1 KGHSH, CDR2 LQKENI. Unmatched junction bases numbered 6, after V lost 4 bases and J lost 0 bases. The length of the CDR3 is 15 residues. In DNA form, the CDR3 reads TGTGCCAGCTCACTACAGACAGGGAGCTCCTACGAGCAGTACTTC. It codes for CASSLQTGSSYEQYF. Full variable domain (missing parts from reference TRBV18 and TRBJ2-7): NAGVMQNPRHLVRRRGQEARLRCSPMKGHSHVYWYRQLPEEGLKFMVYLQKENIIDESGMPKERFSAEFPKEGPSILRIQQVVRGDSAAYFCASSLQTGSSYEQYFGPGTRLTVT.

The CDR3 loop is CASSLDYGNIQYF. The CDR3 coding sequence is TGCGCCAGCAGCTTGGACTACGGGAACATTCAGTACTTC. The rearrangement uses TRBV5-1 and TRBJ2-4; D call uncertain. Per the germline V gene, CDR1 is SGHRS and CDR2 is YFSETQ. Trimming removed 0 bases at V and 7 bases at J, with 8 bases between. This CDR3 contains 13 residues.